This TCR beta chain was recovered during a study of tumor and adjacent non-tumor tissue in lung cancer. Study details: The cohort had 12 to 13 adenocarcinoma, a couple of squamous cell and 1 small cell patients. The patients, about nine men and five or six women, were roughly 30 to 80 with stage I to III disease. Overall study results and limits: Higher tumor TCR diversity was associated with shorter survival. Significantly higher TCR diversity was found in tumor than normal lung.

RNA was extracted from bulk tissue without any cell sorting. Note on this clonotype: The antigen is not known. The CDR3 end shows no conserved phenylalanine or tryptophan, and so a read error is likely.

Trimming shortened V by 3 bases and J by 2 bases, and 7 bases separated the two germline ends. Germline assignment: CDR1 SQVTM and CDR2 ANQGSEA. The CDR3 has 12 residues. TCRbeta libraries were built with three rounds of nested PCR, modified from ARM-PCR. Using its own MiXCR run on the multiplex PCR reads, TCRdb lists one record per CDR3 protein. In the table there are 81,000 or so distinct CDR3 sequences, 80% of which are singletons. This TCR derives from a woman between 50 and 59 years old with non-small cell lung cancer. The chain carries TRBV29-1 and TRBJ1-1; D not certain. Sequencing was done on a sample of lung tumor tissue. For the CDR3, the DNA is TGCAGCGTTGAGCCAGGTAACACTGAAGCTTTCATT. It is translated as CSVEPGNTEAFI.